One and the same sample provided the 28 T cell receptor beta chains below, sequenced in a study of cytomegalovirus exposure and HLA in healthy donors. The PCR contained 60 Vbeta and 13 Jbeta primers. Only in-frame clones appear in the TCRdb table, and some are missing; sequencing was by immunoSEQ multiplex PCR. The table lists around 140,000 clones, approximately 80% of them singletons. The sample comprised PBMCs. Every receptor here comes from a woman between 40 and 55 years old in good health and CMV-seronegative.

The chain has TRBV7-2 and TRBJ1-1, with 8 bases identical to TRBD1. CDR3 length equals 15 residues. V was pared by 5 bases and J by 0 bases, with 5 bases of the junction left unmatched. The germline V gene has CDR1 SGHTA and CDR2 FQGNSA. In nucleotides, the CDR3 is TGTGCCAGCAGCCCCCAGGGGGCAGTGAACACTGAAGCTTTCTTT. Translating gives CASSPQGAVNTEAFF.

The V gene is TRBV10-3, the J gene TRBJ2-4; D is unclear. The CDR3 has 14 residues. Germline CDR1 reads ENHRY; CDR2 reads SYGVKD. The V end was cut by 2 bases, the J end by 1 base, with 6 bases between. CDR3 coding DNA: TGTGCCATCAGTGAGGTGGGCGCCAAAAACATTCAGTACTTC. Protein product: CAISEVGAKNIQYF.

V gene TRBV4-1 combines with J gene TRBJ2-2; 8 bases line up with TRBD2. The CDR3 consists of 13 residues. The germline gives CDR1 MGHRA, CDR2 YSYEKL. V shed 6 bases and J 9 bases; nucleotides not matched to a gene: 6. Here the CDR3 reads CASSLAGSRELFF. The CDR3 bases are TGCGCCAGCAGTCTAGCGGGCTCGAGGGAGCTGTTTTTT.

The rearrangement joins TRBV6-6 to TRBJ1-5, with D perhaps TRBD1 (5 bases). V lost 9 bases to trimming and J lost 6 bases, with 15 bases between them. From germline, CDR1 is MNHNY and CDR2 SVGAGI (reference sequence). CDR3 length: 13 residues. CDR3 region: CASGTGGVQPQHF. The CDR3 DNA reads TGTGCCAGTGGGACGGGGGGTGTTCAGCCCCAGCATTTT.

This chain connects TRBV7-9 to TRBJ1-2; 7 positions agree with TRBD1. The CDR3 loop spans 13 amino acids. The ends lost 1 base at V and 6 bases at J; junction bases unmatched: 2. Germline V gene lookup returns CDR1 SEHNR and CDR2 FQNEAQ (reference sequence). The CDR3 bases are TGTGCCAGCAGCTTAGGACAGGGAGATGGCTACACCTTC. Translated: CASSLGQGDGYTF.

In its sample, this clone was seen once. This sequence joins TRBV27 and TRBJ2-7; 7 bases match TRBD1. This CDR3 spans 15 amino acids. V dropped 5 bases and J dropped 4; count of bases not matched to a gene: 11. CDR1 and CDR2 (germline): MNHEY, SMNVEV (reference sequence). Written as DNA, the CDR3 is TGTGCCAGCAGTGAGAACCCGACAGGGAGTTACGAGCAGTACTTC. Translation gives CASSENPTGSYEQYF.

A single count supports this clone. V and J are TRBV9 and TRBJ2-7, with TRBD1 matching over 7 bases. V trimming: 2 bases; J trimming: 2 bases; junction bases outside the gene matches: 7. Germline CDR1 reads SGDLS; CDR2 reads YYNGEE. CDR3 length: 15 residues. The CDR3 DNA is TGTGCCAGCAGCGTTGAACTGACAGGGCCCTACGAGCAGTACTTC. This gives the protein CASSVELTGPYEQYF.

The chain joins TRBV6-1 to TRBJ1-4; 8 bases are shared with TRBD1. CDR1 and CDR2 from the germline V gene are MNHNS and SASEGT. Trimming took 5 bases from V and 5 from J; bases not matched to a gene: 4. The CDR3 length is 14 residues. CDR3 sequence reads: CASSWDRPNEKLFF. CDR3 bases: TGTGCCAGCAGTTGGGACAGGCCGAATGAAAAACTGTTTTTT.

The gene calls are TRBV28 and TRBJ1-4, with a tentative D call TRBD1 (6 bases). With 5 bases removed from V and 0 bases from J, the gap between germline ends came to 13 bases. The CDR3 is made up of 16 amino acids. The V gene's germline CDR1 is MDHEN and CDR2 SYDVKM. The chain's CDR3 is CASSPRTVPTNEKLFF. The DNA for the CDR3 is TGTGCCAGCAGTCCCCGGACAGTTCCAACTAATGAAAAACTGTTTTTT.

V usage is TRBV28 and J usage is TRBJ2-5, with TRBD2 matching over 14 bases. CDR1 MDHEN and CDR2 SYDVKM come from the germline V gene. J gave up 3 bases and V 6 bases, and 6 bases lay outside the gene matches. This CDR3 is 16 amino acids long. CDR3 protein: CASRYGLAGGEETQYF. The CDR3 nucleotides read TGTGCCAGCAGATATGGACTAGCGGGGGGTGAAGAGACCCAGTACTTC.

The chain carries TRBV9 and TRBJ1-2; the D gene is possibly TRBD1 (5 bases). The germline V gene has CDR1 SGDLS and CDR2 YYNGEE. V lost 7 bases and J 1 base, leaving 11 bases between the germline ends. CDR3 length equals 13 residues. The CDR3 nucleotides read TGTGCCAGCGGGGCCTTGGGTAACTATGGCTACACCTTC. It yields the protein CASGALGNYGYTF. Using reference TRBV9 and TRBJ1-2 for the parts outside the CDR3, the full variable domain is DSGVTQTPKHLITATGQRVTLRCSPRSGDLSVYWYQQSLDQGLQFLIQYYNGEERAKGNILERFSAQQFPDLHSELNLSSLELGDSALYFCASGALGNYGYTFGSGTRLTVV.

CDR3 sequence reads: CASSQGGHPSGIYF. CDR3 in DNA: TGCGCCAGCAGCCAAGGAGGGCACCCGAGCGGCATATATTTT. The chain employs TRBV4-3 and TRBJ1-3; D unresolved. Trimming took off 1 base at V and 12 bases at J, with 16 bases between the two ends. Germline CDR1 is LGHNA and CDR2 is YSLEER. This CDR3 is 14 amino acids long.

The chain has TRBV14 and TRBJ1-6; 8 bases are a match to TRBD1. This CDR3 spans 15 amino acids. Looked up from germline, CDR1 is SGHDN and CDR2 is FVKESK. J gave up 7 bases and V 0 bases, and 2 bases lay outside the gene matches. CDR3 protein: CASSQDWTGNSPLHF. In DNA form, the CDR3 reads TGTGCCAGCAGCCAAGATTGGACAGGGAATTCACCCCTCCACTTT. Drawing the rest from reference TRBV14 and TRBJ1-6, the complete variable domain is EAGVTQFPSHSVIEKGQTVTLRCDPISGHDNLYWYRRVMGKEIKFLLHFVKESKQDESGMPNNRFLAERTGGTYSTLKVQPAELEDSGVYFCASSQDWTGNSPLHFGNGTRLTVT.

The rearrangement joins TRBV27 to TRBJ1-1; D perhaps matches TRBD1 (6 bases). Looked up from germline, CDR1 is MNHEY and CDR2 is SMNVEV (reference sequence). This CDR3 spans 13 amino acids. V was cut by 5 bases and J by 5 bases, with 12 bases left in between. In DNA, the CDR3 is TGTGCCAGCAGTCCCCTACAGGGTACTGAAGCTTTCTTT. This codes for CASSPLQGTEAFF.

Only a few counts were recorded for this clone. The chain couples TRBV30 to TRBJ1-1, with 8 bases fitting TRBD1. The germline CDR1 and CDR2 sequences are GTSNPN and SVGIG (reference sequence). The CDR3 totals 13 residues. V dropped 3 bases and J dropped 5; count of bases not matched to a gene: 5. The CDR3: CAWRPGQVTEAFF. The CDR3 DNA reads TGTGCCTGGAGGCCGGGACAGGTAACTGAAGCTTTCTTT.

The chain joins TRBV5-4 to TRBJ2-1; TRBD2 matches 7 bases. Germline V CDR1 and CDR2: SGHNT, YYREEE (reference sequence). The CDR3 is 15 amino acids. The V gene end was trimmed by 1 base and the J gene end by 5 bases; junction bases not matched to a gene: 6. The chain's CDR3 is CASSLLGRGDNEQFF. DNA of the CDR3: TGTGCCAGCAGCTTGTTAGGACGGGGGGACAATGAGCAGTTCTTC. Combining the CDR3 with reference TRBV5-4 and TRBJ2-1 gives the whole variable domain ETGVTQSPTHLIKTRGQQVTLRCSSQSGHNTVSWYQQALGQGPQFIFQYYREEENGRGNFPPRFSGLQFPNYSSELNVNALELDDSALYLCASSLLGRGDNEQFFGPGTRLTVL.

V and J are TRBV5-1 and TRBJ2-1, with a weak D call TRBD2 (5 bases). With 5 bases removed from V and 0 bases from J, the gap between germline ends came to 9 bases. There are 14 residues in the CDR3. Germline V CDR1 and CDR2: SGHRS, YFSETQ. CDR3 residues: CASSRDSSYNEQFF. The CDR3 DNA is TGCGCCAGCAGTCGGGATAGCTCCTACAATGAGCAGTTCTTC. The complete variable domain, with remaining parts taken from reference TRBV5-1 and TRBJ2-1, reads KAGVTQTPRYLIKTRGQQVTLSCSPISGHRSVSWYQQTPGQGLQFLFEYFSETQRNKGNFPGRFSGRQFSNSRSEMNVSTLELGDSALYLCASSRDSSYNEQFFGPGTRLTVL.

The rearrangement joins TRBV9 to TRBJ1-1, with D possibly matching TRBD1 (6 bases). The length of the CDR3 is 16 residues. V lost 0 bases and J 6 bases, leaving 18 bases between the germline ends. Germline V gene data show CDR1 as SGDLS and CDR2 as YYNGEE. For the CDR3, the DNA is TGTGCCAGCAGCGTAGACCAGACAGGCATTGGGGCTGAAGCTTTCTTT. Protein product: CASSVDQTGIGAEAFF.

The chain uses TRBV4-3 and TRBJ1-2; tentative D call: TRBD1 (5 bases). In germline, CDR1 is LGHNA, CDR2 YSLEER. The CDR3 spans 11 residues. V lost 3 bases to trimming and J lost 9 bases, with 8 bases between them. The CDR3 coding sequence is TGCGCCAGCAGCCAGGCGGACAGCTACACCTTC. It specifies CASSQADSYTF.

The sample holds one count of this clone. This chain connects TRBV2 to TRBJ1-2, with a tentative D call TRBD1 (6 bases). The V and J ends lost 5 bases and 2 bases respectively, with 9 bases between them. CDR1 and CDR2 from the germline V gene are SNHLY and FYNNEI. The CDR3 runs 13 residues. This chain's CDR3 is CASSTQGNYGYTF. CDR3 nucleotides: TGTGCCAGCAGTACACAGGGCAACTATGGCTACACCTTC.

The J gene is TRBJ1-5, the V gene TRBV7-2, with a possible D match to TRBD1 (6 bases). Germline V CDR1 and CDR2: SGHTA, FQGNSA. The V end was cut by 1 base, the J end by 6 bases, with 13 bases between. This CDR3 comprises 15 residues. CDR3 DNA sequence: TGTGCCAGCAGCTTAGGGGTCAGGGGAATTCAGCCCCAGCATTTT. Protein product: CASSLGVRGIQPQHF.

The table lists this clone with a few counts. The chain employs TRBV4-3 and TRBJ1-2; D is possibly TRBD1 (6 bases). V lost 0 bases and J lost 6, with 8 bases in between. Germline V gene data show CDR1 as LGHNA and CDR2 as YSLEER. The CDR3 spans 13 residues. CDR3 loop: CASSQDEGDGYTF. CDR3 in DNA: TGCGCCAGCAGCCAAGACGAGGGGGATGGCTACACCTTC.

In DNA form, the CDR3 reads TGTGCCAGCAGCTTAGGGGACAGTAATCAGCCCCAGCATTTT. Its protein is CASSLGDSNQPQHF. The rearrangement joins TRBV11-2 to TRBJ1-5, with TRBD1 matching over 7 bases. This CDR3 is built from 14 residues. V was pared by 1 base and J by 4 bases, with 1 base of the junction left unmatched. The V gene's germline CDR1 is SGHAT and CDR2 FQNNGV.

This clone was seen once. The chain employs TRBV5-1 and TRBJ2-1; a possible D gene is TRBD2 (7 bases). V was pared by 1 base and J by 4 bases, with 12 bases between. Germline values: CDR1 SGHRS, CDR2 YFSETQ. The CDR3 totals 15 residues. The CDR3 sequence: CASSLLGGAYNEQFF. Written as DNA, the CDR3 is TGCGCCAGCAGCTTGTTGGGGGGGGCTTACAATGAGCAGTTCTTC.

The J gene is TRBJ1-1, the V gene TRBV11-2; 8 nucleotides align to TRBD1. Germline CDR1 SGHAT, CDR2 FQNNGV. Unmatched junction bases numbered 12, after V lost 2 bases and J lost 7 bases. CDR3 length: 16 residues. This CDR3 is CASSLRSLGQGFEAFF. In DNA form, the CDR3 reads TGTGCCAGCAGCTTACGAAGTCTAGGACAGGGATTTGAAGCTTTCTTT. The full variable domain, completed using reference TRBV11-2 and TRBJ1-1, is EAGVAQSPRYKIIEKRQSVAFWCNPISGHATLYWYQQILGQGPKLLIQFQNNGVVDDSQLPKDRFSAERLKGVDSTLKIQPAKLEDSAVYLCASSLRSLGQGFEAFFGQGTRLTVV.

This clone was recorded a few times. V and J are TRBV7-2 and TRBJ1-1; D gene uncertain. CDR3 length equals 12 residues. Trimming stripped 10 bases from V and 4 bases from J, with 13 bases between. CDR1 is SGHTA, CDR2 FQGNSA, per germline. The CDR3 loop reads CATRGWATEAFF. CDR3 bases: TGTGCCACTCGAGGGTGGGCCACTGAAGCTTTCTTT.

Here the CDR3 DNA reads TGTGCCAGCAGCTTGGTAGGACAACTTAATTCACCCCTCCACTTT. Residues: CASSLVGQLNSPLHF. The chain is built from TRBV7-9 and TRBJ1-6, with D possibly being TRBD1 (5 bases). The germline V gene encodes CDR1 SEHNR and CDR2 FQNEAQ (reference sequence). The V end lost 3 bases, the J end lost 6 bases, and 12 bases lay between the germline ends. CDR3 length: 15 residues.

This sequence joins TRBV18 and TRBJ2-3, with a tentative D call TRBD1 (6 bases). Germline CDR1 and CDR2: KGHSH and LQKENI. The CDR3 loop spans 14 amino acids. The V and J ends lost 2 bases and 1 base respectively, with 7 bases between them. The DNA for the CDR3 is TGTGCCAGCTCACCATACAGGGGCACAGATACGCAGTATTTT. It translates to CASSPYRGTDTQYF.